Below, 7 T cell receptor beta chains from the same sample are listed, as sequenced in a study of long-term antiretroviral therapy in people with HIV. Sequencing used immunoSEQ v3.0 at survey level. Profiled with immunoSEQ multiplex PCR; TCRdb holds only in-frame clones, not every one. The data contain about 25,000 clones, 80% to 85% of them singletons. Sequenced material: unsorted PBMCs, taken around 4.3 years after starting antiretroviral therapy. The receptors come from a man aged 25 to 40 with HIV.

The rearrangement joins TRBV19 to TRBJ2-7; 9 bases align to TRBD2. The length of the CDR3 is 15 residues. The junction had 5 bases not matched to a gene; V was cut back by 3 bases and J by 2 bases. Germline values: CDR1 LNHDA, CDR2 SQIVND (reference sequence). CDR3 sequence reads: CASSIYGGRAYEQYF. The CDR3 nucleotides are TGTGCCAGTAGTATTTATGGCGGGAGGGCCTACGAGCAGTACTTC.

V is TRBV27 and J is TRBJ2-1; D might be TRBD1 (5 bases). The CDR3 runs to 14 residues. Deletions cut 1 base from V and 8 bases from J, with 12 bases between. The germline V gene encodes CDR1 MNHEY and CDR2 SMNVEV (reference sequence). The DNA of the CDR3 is TGTGCCAGCAGTTTATTGAACAGGAAAGATGAGCAGTTCTTC. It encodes CASSLLNRKDEQFF.

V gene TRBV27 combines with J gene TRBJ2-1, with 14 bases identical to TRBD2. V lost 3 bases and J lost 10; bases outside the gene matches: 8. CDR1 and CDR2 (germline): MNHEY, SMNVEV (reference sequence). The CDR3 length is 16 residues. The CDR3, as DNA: TGTGCCAGCAGTTTTTCAGGGACTAGCGGGAGTGAAGAGCAGTTCTTC. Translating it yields CASSFSGTSGSEEQFF.

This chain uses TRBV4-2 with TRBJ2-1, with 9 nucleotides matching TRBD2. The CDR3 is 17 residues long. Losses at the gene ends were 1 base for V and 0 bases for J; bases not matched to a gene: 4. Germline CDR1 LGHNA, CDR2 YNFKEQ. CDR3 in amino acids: CASSQVAGGSSYNEQFF. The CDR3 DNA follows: TGTGCCAGCAGCCAAGTGGCGGGGGGGTCCTCCTACAATGAGCAGTTCTTC.

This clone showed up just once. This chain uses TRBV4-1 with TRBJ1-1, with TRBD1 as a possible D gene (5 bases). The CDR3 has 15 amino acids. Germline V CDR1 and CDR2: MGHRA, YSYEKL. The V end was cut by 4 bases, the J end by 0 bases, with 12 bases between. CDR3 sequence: CASSLPGRLNTEAFF. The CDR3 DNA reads TGCGCCAGCAGCCTACCGGGACGGTTGAACACTGAAGCTTTCTTT.

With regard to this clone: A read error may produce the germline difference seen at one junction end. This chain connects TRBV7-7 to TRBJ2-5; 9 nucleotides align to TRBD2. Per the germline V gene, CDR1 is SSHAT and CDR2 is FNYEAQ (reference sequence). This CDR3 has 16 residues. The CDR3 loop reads CASSLGGGAYGETQYF. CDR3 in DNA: TGTGCTAGCAGCTTAGGCGGGGGGGCCTATGGAGAGACCCAGTACTTC.

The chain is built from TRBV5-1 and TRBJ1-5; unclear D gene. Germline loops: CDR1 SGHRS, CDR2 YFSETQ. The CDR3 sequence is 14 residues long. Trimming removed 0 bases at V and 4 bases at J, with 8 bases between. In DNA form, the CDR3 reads TGCGCCAGCAGCTTGGACGGGGTAAATCAGCCCCAGCATTTT. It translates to CASSLDGVNQPQHF.